The T cell receptor beta chain described here comes from a study of blood T cell repertoires in COVID-19. Study summary: Specimens from acute and convalescent COVID-19 originated in the United States, Italy and Spain. Sample material is recorded as cDNA or gDNA derived from T cells, B-cell-depleted T cells, or PBMCs.

Original processing notes: Reference gene primer amplification gave estimated nucleated cell counts. The assay was immunoSEQ multiplex PCR, and TCRdb's table has in-frame clones only and misses some. V and J calls and clone size are copied from that table; D and trimming were computed from the DNA. The sample holds about 78,000 clones, roughly nine tenths seen once. This clone was found a few times. Germline-derived CDR1 and CDR2 are SGHNT and YYREEE (reference sequence). V lost 1 base and J lost 5, with 7 bases in between. The CDR3 consists of 14 residues. The TCR was taken from a woman in her sixties or seventies with acute or convalescent COVID-19. This sequence joins TRBV5-4 and TRBJ1-6, with D possibly TRBD1 on 5 matching bases. The specimen sequenced was peripheral blood. The CDR3 sequence is CASSLTTDNSPLHF. The CDR3, as DNA: TGTGCCAGCAGCTTGACGACAGATAATTCACCCCTCCACTTT.